This T cell receptor (beta chain) was profiled in a study of blood T cells in healthy people across ages (dated by TCRdb to between 2015 and 2017). As for the study more broadly: Template switching captured roughly one uniquely barcoded TCR beta cDNA molecule per two T cells in model experiments. To track age-related changes in TCR beta repertoire diversity, the study relied on deep sequencing normalized with unique cDNA molecular identifiers. The donors were split into four age groups: young (average 16 years), middle-aged (more than 35), aged (roughly 60) and long-lived (approximately 80). To avoid experimental bias, donors of different ages were distributed randomly across sequencing lanes. Two additional independent replicas of 1 million unique cDNA reads from the same blood draw were analyzed for two donors (one aged 18 to 30 and one aged 80 or older).

Systemically healthy Caucasian individuals from Russia, around 38 in total and aged roughly 6 to 90 years, were included as donors. Roughly 11 milliliters of peripheral blood were drawn from each donor into EDTA-treated Vacutainer tubes. Ficoll-Paque density-gradient centrifugation was used to isolate PBMCs, with at least 7 million per sample. Trizol reagent was used to extract total RNA from PBMCs, with at least 5.5 micrograms per sample. The percentages of naive CD45RAhigh/CD27high T cells were determined by flow cytometry on a PBMC aliquot from every donor. From the cysteine through the phenylalanine, the CDR3 covers 14 amino acids. Only the CDR3 DNA is retained, 42 bases long and in frame from the first base. The germline V gene supplies CDR1 SGHDT and CDR2 YYEEEE. Between the V and J ends, shortened by 4 bases and 3 bases respectively, the junction contains 14 bases. Concerning this clonotype: Its antigen remains unidentified. The record has no base qualities; no much larger clone is one base away.

Library creation used 5' RACE. Sequencing used an Illumina HiSeq 2500. The second PCR ran for roughly 6 to 11 cycles and used a J-beta primer mix along with a sample-barcoded 5' primer. A template-switch 5' adaptor carrying 12 random nucleotides introduced a unique molecular identifier onto each TCR beta cDNA molecule. At least 2.5 million CDR3-containing paired-end reads were obtained from each sample. First-strand cDNA was synthesized from all RNA with the Mint cDNA synthesis kit, primed by a TRBC-specific oligonucleotide. Following uracil-DNA glycosylase treatment, all cDNA underwent a first 18-cycle PCR with the universal primers M1SS and BC2_uni_R. In the original analysis: For normalization, 1 million high-quality reads, each with a distinct molecular identifier, were randomly selected from each sample. Reads sharing molecular identifiers were discarded rather than binned into consensus sequences. CDR3 identification, clonotype clustering and error correction used MiTCR with a Q25 quality threshold and the strictest error-elimination algorithm. A nonparametric unseen species model with Euler transformation was used to estimate a lower bound on total TCR beta diversity. TCRdb trimmed the raw reads at Q25, called clones with MiXCR and kept productive beta chains. Here each entry gathers all rows of one CDR3 protein and keeps the most common genes and DNA. The V and J calls here are based on TCRdb, not the publication. This sample is represented by some 1 million distinct CDR3 sequences; over 35% of them were singletons. Clones ranked in the top ten supply 18% of the sample.

Overall study results and their limits: The long-lived group showed more naive CD4+ T cells, fewer expanded clones and increased TCR diversity than the aged group, suggesting age selection. Donor CMV infection status was unknown, potentially confounding age-related changes in expanded clonotypes. Estimates of total diversity based on one million sequenced T cells were considered lower bounds and underestimates. Because profiling used bulk unsorted PBMCs, naive and antigen-experienced compartments could not be compared conclusively. The percentage of naive T cells measured by flow cytometry correlated strongly with observed TCR beta diversity. As age increased, observed TCR beta diversity per million T cells dropped in a roughly linear way, and a significant reduction was already evident by age about 40.

What was sequenced was blood. The source is a woman aged 60 to 75 in good health. The sequence links TRBV5-6 to TRBJ2-7; TRBD2 could be the D gene, as 6 bases match. The nucleotide sequence is given as TGTGCCAGCAGCACCCTCCCGGGAGACTACGAGCAGTACTTC. Its product reads: CASSTLPGDYEQYF.